The sequence of this T cell receptor beta chain was determined in a study of T cell responses to AZD1222 COVID-19 vaccine. Turning to the study itself: Analysis merged second doses at about 4 or about 12 weeks. Regarding the study as a whole: Clonal diversity was possibly underestimated, and the donors were mostly white British, with more females. A reported finding is that nearly half of spike-specific TCRs target unmutated variant regions.

As to this clone: Its target is unknown.

Germline V gene sequence: CDR1 SQVTM, CDR2 ANQGSEA. V lost 6 bases, J lost 6 bases, and 19 bases lay in between. This CDR3 region has 14 residues. The table came from immunoSEQ multiplex PCR; TCRdb's copy has only in-frame clones and leaves some out. There are tens of thousands of clones in the sample; approximately 90% occur only once, and 30% to 35% lies in the top ten. The sequence was obtained from an adult in good health. This chain joins TRBV29-1 and TRBJ2-3, with D perhaps TRBD1 (5 bases). The sequences come from peripheral blood, collected on day 0 of AZD1222 vaccination. CDR3 coding DNA: TGCAGCGTCAGGGCCCCCCGGGTTACGGATACGCAGTATTTT. Translation gives CSVRAPRVTDTQYF.